The T cell receptor (beta chain) under discussion was sequenced for a study of shared clonotypes between healthy human individuals. Using immunoSEQ multiplex PCR, the repertoire was profiled, and TCRdb retains in-frame clones only, with some absent. The data show about 1 million clones, 65% to 75% seen once. This CDR3 has 18 residues. V lost 1 base to trimming and J lost 0 bases; unmatched junction nucleotides: 8. Germline CDR1 GTSNPN, CDR2 SVGIG (reference sequence). The clonotype originates from a man in his late teens or twenties in good health. The rearrangement links TRBV30 to TRBJ2-3; 12 nucleotides line up with TRBD2. The sequencing input was memory CD4+ T cells sorted from blood. Sample subset: CD45RA-negative fraction. DNA for the CDR3: TGTGCCTGGAGTGGGCCTAGCGGGGGGGCTAAGAGCACAGATACGCAGTATTTT. Its protein product is CAWSGPSGGAKSTDTQYF.